Listed here are 21 T cell receptor beta chains from one sample, sequenced in a study of CD8+ T cells in alopecia areata. Extraction of RNA preceded its reverse transcription into cDNA, which served as the sequencing template. Generated by immunoSEQ multiplex PCR, the TCRdb table keeps only in-frame clones and is missing some. Of approximately 3,100 clones listed, roughly three quarters are singletons. Noted treatment: oral pan-JAK inhibitor, 5-10 mg twice daily. Individuals with alopecia areata gave both lesional scalp punch biopsies and peripheral blood for collection. The sample in question was skin, obtained at week 24, from a patient treated with tofacitinib. The receptors derive from a human donor with alopecia areata.

V is TRBV30 and J is TRBJ2-1, with D tentatively TRBD1 or TRBD2 (5 bases each). The CDR3 covers 15 residues. V was pared by 3 bases and J by 8 bases, with 20 bases between. Germline loops: CDR1 GTSNPN, CDR2 SVGIG (reference sequence). The CDR3 sequence is CAWRQKGIVGDEQFF. CDR3 nucleotide sequence: TGTGCCTGGAGGCAGAAGGGGATCGTCGGGGATGAGCAGTTCTTC.

V and J are TRBV4-3 and TRBJ1-6; D call uncertain. The germline V gene encodes CDR1 LGHNA and CDR2 YSLEER. With 0 bases removed from V and 10 bases from J, the gap between germline ends came to 7 bases. The CDR3 is 13 residues long. In DNA form, the CDR3 reads TGCGCCAGCAGCCAAGAGCCGGGATCACCCCTCCACTTT. Protein product: CASSQEPGSPLHF.

The V gene is TRBV19, the J gene TRBJ1-5; 9 nucleotides match TRBD1. With 6 bases clipped from V and 2 bases from J, the junction kept 2 bases outside the gene matches. The germline V gene encodes CDR1 LNHDA and CDR2 SQIVND (reference sequence). The CDR3 extends over 14 amino acids. CDR3 residues: CASRRTGGNQPQHF. The CDR3 DNA sequence: TGTGCCAGTAGGCGGACAGGGGGCAATCAGCCCCAGCATTTT.

The CDR3 bases are TGCGCCAGCAGCCAAGATGCCCAGCGGGGGCCTAACTCCTACGAGCAGTACTTC. It encodes CASSQDAQRGPNSYEQYF. The chain links TRBV4-3 to TRBJ2-7; 8 nucleotides line up with TRBD2. The V segment lost 0 bases and the J segment 0 bases; nucleotides outside the gene matches: 10. Germline lookup yields CDR1 LGHNA and CDR2 YSLEER. The CDR3 totals 18 residues.

The V call is TRBV2, the J call TRBJ1-1; 12 bases are a match to TRBD1. The ends lost 7 bases at V and 7 bases at J; junction bases unmatched: 10. Germline V lookup: CDR1 SNHLY, CDR2 FYNNEI. There are 15 residues in the CDR3. CDR3 region: CASIPLGTGGFEAFF. The DNA of the CDR3 is TGTGCCAGCATTCCGCTGGGGACAGGGGGCTTTGAAGCTTTCTTT.

The chain joins TRBV6-5 to TRBJ1-1; 7 bases align to TRBD1. The germline V gene encodes CDR1 MNHEY and CDR2 SVGAGI. V lost 6 bases, J lost 4 bases, and 5 bases stayed unmatched. The CDR3 sequence is 13 residues long. The CDR3: CASSQTGTTEAFF. As DNA, the CDR3 is TGTGCCAGCAGCCAGACAGGGACCACTGAAGCTTTCTTT.

This clone was counted a few times. V is TRBV4-1 and J is TRBJ2-1, with 7 bases aligning to TRBD2. Germline loops: CDR1 MGHRA, CDR2 YSYEKL. J was trimmed by 1 base and V by 1 base; bases with no gene match: 7. The CDR3 covers 17 residues. The CDR3 is CASSQASGGGSYNEQFF. DNA of the CDR3: TGCGCCAGCAGCCAAGCATCGGGGGGAGGTTCCTACAATGAGCAGTTCTTC.

This chain uses TRBV11-3 with TRBJ2-2; D tentatively fits TRBD1 or TRBD2 (5 bases each). The CDR3 sequence is 13 residues long. Trimming cost V 3 bases and J 6 bases, with 8 bases left between them. Germline CDR1 and CDR2: SGHNT and YENEEA. CDR3 nucleotide sequence: TGTGCCAGCAGCTTGAGGGACCCCGGGGAGCTGTTTTTT. Translating gives CASSLRDPGELFF.

This clone was counted a single time. The chain couples TRBV5-1 to TRBJ1-1; TRBD1 might be the D (6 bases). The CDR3 contains 14 residues. Trimming cost V 4 bases and J 0 bases, with 10 bases left between them. In germline, CDR1 is SGHRS, CDR2 YFSETQ. CDR3 loop: CASSIQGLNTEAFF. The CDR3 DNA sequence: TGCGCCAGCAGCATACAGGGCCTGAACACTGAAGCTTTCTTT.

The chain combines TRBV5-1 with TRBJ1-2; possible D gene TRBD1, 6 bases. This CDR3 is 14 amino acids long. CDR1 SGHRS and CDR2 YFSETQ come from the germline V gene. Trimming took 4 bases from V and 6 from J, leaving 16 bases between them. CDR3 nucleotides: TGCGCCAGCAGCGACCTCGTGGGGGGCGATGGCTACACCTTC. Translation: CASSDLVGGDGYTF. Supplemented by reference TRBV5-1 and TRBJ1-2, the full variable domain reads KAGVTQTPRYLIKTRGQQVTLSCSPISGHRSVSWYQQTPGQGLQFLFEYFSETQRNKGNFPGRFSGRQFSNSRSEMNVSTLELGDSALYLCASSDLVGGDGYTFGSGTRLTVV.

This clone was recorded a few times. The rearrangement uses TRBV6-5 and TRBJ1-1, with D hard to call. The CDR3 contains 15 residues. V was cut by 5 bases and J by 0 bases, with 13 bases left in between. Per the germline V gene, CDR1 is MNHEY and CDR2 is SVGAGI. This chain's CDR3 is CASSRADLMNTEAFF. The CDR3 DNA follows: TGTGCCAGCAGTCGCGCAGACCTCATGAACACTGAAGCTTTCTTT.

The CDR3 bases are TGTGCAAGTCGCTTAAGGGGACAGGGAGAGTTGGACACTGAAGCTTTCTTT. Residues: CASRLRGQGELDTEAFF. The rearrangement uses TRBV12-2 and TRBJ1-1; TRBD1 was called by the table and not checked on the DNA. TRBV12-2 corresponds to a pseudogene. This CDR3 comprises 17 residues.

This rearrangement joins TRBV7-2 to TRBJ2-7; 8 bases match TRBD1. This CDR3 contains 15 residues. With V trimmed by 3 bases and J by 2 bases, 6 bases remained unmatched. Germline CDR1 reads SGHTA; CDR2 reads FQGNSA. The CDR3: CASSFTGTGTYEQYF. The CDR3 DNA reads as TGTGCCAGCAGCTTTACCGGGACAGGCACCTACGAGCAGTACTTC.

This rearrangement joins TRBV6-5 to TRBJ1-1; D call uncertain. The CDR3 runs 13 residues. CDR1 is MNHEY, CDR2 SVGAGI, per germline. V lost 2 bases and J 3 bases, leaving 7 bases between the germline ends. The CDR3 region is CASSYVPDTEAFF. The CDR3 bases are TGTGCCAGCAGTTACGTACCCGACACTGAAGCTTTCTTT.

The rearrangement links TRBV5-1 to TRBJ1-1; no clear D gene. Deletions cut 0 bases from V and 5 bases from J, with 8 bases between. CDR1 SGHRS and CDR2 YFSETQ come from the germline V gene. The CDR3 consists of 13 residues. The CDR3 sequence is CASSLEMATEAFF. The DNA of the CDR3 is TGCGCCAGCAGCTTGGAAATGGCGACTGAAGCTTTCTTT.

The rearrangement joins TRBV11-3 to TRBJ2-1, with TRBD2 matching over 9 bases. The ends lost 0 bases at V and 0 bases at J; junction bases unmatched: 9. Germline CDR1 is SGHNT and CDR2 is YENEEA. This CDR3 has 19 residues. The CDR3 coding sequence is TGTGCCAGCAGCTTAGAGCGGGGGGGCCTCGGGAACTCCTACAATGAGCAGTTCTTC. Its translation: CASSLERGGLGNSYNEQFF.

The chain joins TRBV29-1 to TRBJ2-1; 11 nucleotides align to TRBD2. CDR3 length: 19 residues. The germline V gene has CDR1 SQVTM and CDR2 ANQGSEA. Trimming removed 3 bases from V and 3 bases from J; junction bases left unmatched: 16. The CDR3 sequence: CSVDLSGGDLREGYNEQFF. Written as DNA, the CDR3 is TGCAGCGTTGATCTTAGCGGGGGGGATCTACGGGAGGGCTACAATGAGCAGTTCTTC.

The rearrangement links TRBV18 to TRBJ2-2; D is tentatively TRBD1 or TRBD2 (5 bases each). CDR1 KGHSH and CDR2 LQKENI come from the germline V gene. V was trimmed by 3 bases and J by 4 bases, leaving 21 bases between them. The CDR3 covers 18 residues. CDR3 DNA: TGTGCCAGCTCACCCCTAAGGGGTATTGCAGGGAGCACCGGGGAGCTGTTTTTT. Encoded protein: CASSPLRGIAGSTGELFF.

The chain recombines TRBV6-5 with TRBJ2-1, with 10 bases identical to TRBD1. In germline, CDR1 is MNHEY, CDR2 SVGAGI. Trimming cost V 4 bases and J 6 bases; bases outside gene matches: 6. The CDR3 covers 15 residues. Here the CDR3 reads CASSLGTGVINEQFF. CDR3 DNA sequence: TGTGCCAGCAGTTTGGGGACAGGGGTTATCAATGAGCAGTTCTTC.

The chain carries TRBV2 and TRBJ1-2; D not certain. Germline V CDR1 and CDR2: SNHLY, FYNNEI. The CDR3 covers 17 residues. V was pared by 5 bases and J by 4 bases, with 23 bases between. The CDR3 sequence: CASSLIFYQWKTYGYTF. DNA of the CDR3: TGTGCCAGCAGTCTAATCTTTTACCAATGGAAGACCTATGGCTACACCTTC.

The chain recombines TRBV10-3 with TRBJ2-3, with TRBD1 matching 8 bases. Germline V lookup: CDR1 ENHRY, CDR2 SYGVKD. V lost 2 bases, J lost 2 bases, and 12 bases stayed unmatched. The CDR3 runs 18 residues. In nucleotides, the CDR3 is TGTGCCATCAGTGAGGCCATCGGACAGGGCTTACTCACAGATACGCAGTATTTT. It codes for CAISEAIGQGLLTDTQYF.